This T cell receptor beta chain was found in a study of T cell responses to AZD1222 COVID-19 vaccine. This CDR3 spans 13 amino acids. The V end was cut by 5 bases, the J end by 4 bases, with 9 bases between. Germline V gene lookup returns CDR1 SGHAT and CDR2 FQDESV (reference sequence). As regards this clone: Its antigen is as yet unknown.

Findings of the study overall: Elevations in Spike-specific TCR breadth and depth followed administration of two AZD1222 doses.

Profiled with immunoSEQ multiplex PCR; TCRdb holds only in-frame clones, not every one. The sample has more than 100,000 clones; around 85% are singletons. The V gene is TRBV11-1, the J gene TRBJ1-5, with D possibly TRBD1 on 5 matching bases. The specimen was peripheral blood, collected on day 0 of AZD1222 vaccination. The clonotype originates from an adult in good health. The CDR3: CASSQGPNQPQHF. CDR3 sequence (DNA): TGTGCCAGCAGCCAGGGACCGAATCAGCCCCAGCATTTT.